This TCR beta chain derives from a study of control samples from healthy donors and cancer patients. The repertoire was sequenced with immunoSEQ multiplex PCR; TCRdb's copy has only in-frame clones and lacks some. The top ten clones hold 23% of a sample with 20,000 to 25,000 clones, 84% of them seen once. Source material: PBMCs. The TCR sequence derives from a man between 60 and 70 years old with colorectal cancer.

The CDR3 protein is CASSSPQTGNTEAFF. The CDR3 DNA reads TGTGCCAGCAGCTCACCTCAGACAGGGAACACTGAAGCTTTCTTT. This chain uses TRBV5-4 with TRBJ1-1; weak D call: TRBD1 (6 bases). The germline V and J ends were trimmed by 3 bases and 1 base, with 13 bases remaining between them. Germline CDR1 is SGHNT and CDR2 is YYREEE (reference sequence). There are 15 residues in the CDR3.